This T cell receptor beta chain was sequenced for a study of T-cell memory formation after mild COVID-19. Per germline, CDR1 SGHDT and CDR2 YYEEEE. CDR3 size: 15 residues. J was trimmed by 2 bases and V by 3 bases; bases with no gene match: 3. TCRdb fed the 5' RACE reads into MiXCR, producing one record per CDR3 protein. Of about 340,000 distinct CDR3 sequences in the sample, 14% were seen once. This clonotype has ten or more counts. Its antigen is still unknown. Notes on the study in general: Mostly located in CM and EM were contracting CD4+ clones, with contracting CD8+ clones located in EMRA.

The sequencing input was PBMCs or a T cell subset sorted from them (not recorded which). The TCR was taken from a man between 18 and 29 years old who had mild COVID-19 (a few samples of this study predate the infection). Cell type and time point are not known. This rearrangement joins TRBV5-6 to TRBJ2-5, with 11 bases aligning to TRBD2. The CDR3 protein is CASSWGLAVQETQYF. DNA for the CDR3: TGTGCCAGCAGCTGGGGACTAGCGGTACAAGAGACCCAGTACTTC.